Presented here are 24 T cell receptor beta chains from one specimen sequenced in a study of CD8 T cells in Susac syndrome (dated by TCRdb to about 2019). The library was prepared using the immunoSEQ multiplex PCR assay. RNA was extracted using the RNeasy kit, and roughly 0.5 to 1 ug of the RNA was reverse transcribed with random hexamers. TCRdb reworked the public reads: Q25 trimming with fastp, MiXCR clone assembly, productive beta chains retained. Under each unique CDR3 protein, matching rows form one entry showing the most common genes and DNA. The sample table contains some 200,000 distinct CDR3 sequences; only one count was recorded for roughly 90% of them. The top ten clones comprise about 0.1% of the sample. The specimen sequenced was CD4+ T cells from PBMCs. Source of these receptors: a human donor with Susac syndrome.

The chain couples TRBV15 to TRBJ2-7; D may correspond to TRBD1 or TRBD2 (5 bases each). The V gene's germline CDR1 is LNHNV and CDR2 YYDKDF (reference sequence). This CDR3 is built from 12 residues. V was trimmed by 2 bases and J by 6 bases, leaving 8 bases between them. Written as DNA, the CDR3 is TGTGCCACCAGCAGATGGGGGTCCGAGCAGTACTTC. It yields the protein CATSRWGSEQYF.

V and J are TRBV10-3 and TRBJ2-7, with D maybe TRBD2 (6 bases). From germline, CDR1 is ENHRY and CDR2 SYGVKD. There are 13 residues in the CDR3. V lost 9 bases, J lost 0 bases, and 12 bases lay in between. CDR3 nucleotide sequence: TGTGCCATTGCACGGGACTTCTCCTACGAGCAGTACTTC. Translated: CAIARDFSYEQYF.

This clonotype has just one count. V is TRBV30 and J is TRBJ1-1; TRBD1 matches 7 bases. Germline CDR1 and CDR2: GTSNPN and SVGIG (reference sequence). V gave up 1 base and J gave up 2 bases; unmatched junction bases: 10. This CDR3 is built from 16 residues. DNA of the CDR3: TGTGCCTGGAGTGCCGGGACAGCTTTAGGCAACACTGAAGCTTTCTTT. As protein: CAWSAGTALGNTEAFF.

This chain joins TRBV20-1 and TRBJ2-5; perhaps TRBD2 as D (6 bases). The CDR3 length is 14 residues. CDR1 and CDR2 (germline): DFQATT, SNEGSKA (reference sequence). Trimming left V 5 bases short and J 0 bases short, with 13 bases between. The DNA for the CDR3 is TGCAGTGCTCTAGGCGGGACGTACCAAGAGACCCAGTACTTC. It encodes CSALGGTYQETQYF.

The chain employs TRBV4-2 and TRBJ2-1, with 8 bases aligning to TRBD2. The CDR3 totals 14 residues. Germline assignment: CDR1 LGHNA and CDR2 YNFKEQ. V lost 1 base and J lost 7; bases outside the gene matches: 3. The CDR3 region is CASSQGRGGNEQFF. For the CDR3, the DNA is TGTGCCAGCAGCCAAGGACGGGGGGGTAATGAGCAGTTCTTC.

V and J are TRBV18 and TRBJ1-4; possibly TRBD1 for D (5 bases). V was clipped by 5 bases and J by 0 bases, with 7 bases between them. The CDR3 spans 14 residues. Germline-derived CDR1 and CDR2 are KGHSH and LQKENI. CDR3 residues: CASSSTATNEKLFF. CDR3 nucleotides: TGTGCCAGCTCATCGACAGCAACTAATGAAAAACTGTTTTTT.

The CDR3 here is CASTGDLNNQPQHF. As DNA, the CDR3 is TGTGCCAGCACCGGAGACTTGAACAATCAGCCCCAGCATTTT. The chain recombines TRBV6-1 with TRBJ1-5, with D unresolved. Trimming stripped 7 bases from V and 3 bases from J, with 13 bases between. CDR3 size: 14 residues. Germline-derived CDR1 and CDR2 are MNHNS and SASEGT.

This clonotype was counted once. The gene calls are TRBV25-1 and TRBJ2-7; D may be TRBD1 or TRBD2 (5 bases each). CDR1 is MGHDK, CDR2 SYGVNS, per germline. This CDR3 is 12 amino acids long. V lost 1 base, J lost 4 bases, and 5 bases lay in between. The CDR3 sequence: CASSEWGYEQYF. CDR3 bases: TGTGCCAGCAGTGAATGGGGGTACGAGCAGTACTTC.

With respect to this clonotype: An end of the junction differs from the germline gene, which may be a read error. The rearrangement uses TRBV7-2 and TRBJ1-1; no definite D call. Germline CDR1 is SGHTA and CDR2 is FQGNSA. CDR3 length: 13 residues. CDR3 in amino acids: CASILDGNTEAFF. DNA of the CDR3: TGTGCCAGCATCTTAGATGGGAACACTGAAGCTTTCTTT.

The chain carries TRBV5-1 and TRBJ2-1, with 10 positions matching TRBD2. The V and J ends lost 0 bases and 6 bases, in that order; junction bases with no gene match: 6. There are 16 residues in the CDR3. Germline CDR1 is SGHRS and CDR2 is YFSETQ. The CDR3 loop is CASSLDPSGSLNEQFF. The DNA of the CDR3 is TGCGCCAGCAGCTTGGACCCTAGCGGGAGCCTCAATGAGCAGTTCTTC.

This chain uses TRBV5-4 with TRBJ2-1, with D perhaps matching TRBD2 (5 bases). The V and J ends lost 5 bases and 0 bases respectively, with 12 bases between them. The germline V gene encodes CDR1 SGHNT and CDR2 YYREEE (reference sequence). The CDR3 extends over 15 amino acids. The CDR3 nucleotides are TGTGCCAGCAGAAAAGTGGGGAGCTCCTACAATGAGCAGTTCTTC. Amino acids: CASRKVGSSYNEQFF.

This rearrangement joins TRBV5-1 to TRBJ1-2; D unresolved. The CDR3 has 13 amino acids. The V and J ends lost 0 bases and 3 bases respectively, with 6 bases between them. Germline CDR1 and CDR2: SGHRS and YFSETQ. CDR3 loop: CASSLDGDYGYTF. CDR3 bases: TGCGCCAGCAGCTTGGATGGTGACTATGGCTACACCTTC.

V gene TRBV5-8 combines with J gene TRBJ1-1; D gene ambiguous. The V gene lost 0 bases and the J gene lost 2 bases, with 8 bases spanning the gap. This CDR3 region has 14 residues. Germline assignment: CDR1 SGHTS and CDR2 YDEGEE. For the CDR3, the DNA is TGTGCCAGCAGCTTGGCCCCCGTTAACACTGAAGCTTTCTTT. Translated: CASSLAPVNTEAFF.

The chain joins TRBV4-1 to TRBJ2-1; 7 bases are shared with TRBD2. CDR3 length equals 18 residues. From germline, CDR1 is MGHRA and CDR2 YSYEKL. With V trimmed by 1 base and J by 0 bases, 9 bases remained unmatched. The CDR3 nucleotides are TGCGCCAGCAGCCAAGGCCCGACTAGCCCTAACTCCTACAATGAGCAGTTCTTC. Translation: CASSQGPTSPNSYNEQFF.

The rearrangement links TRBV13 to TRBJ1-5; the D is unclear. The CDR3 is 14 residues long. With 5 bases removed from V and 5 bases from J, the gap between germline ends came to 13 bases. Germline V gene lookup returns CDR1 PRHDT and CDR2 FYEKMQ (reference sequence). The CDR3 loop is CASSAPGVHQPQHF. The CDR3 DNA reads TGTGCCAGCAGCGCCCCTGGGGTGCATCAGCCCCAGCATTTT.

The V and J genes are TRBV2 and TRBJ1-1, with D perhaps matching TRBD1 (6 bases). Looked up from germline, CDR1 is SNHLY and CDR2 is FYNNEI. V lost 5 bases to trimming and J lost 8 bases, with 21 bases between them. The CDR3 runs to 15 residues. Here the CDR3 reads CASSTTSAGASEAFF. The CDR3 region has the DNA TGTGCCAGCAGTACTACCTCAGCGGGGGCTTCAGAAGCTTTCTTT.

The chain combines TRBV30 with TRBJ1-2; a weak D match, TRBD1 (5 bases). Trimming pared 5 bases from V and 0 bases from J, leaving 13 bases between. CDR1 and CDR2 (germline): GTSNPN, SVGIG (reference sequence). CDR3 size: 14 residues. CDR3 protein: CAWSRGISNYGYTF. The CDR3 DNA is TGTGCCTGGTCTAGGGGAATTTCTAACTATGGCTACACCTTC.

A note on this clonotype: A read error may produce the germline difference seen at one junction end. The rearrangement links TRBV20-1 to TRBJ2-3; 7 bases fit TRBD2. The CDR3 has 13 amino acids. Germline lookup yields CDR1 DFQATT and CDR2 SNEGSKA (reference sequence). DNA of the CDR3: TGCAGTACTAGCGACCTCCGCACAGATACGCAGTATTTT. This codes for CSTSDLRTDTQYF.

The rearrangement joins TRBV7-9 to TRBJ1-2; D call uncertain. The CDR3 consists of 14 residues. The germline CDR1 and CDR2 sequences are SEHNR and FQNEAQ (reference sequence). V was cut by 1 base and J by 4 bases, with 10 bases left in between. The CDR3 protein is CASSLGREFYGYTF. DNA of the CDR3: TGTGCCAGCAGCTTAGGAAGGGAGTTCTATGGCTACACCTTC.

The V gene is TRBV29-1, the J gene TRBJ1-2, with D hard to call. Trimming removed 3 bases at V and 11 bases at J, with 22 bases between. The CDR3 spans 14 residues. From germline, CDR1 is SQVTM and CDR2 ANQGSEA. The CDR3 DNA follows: TGCAGCGTTGATCTTGGACCTCGGCGCCCTGGGTACACCTTC. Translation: CSVDLGPRRPGYTF.

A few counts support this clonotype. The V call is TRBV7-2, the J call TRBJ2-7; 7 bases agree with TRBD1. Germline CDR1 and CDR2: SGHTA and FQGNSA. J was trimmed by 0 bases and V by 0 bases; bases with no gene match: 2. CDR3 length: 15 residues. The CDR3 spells CASSLAGDSSYEQYF. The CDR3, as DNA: TGTGCCAGCAGCTTAGCCGGGGACAGCTCCTACGAGCAGTACTTC.

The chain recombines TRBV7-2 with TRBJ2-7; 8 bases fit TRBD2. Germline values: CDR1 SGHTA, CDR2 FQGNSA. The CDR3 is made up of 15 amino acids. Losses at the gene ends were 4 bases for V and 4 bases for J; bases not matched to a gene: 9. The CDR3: CASSWSGSGVYEQYF. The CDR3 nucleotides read TGTGCCAGCAGCTGGAGCGGGAGTGGCGTTTACGAGCAGTACTTC.

The CDR3: CASSQDGEAFF. The CDR3 DNA reads as TGTGCCAGCAGCCAGGACGGGGAAGCTTTCTTT. This sequence joins TRBV16 and TRBJ1-1; the D is unclear. Trimming cost V 3 bases and J 8 bases, with 7 bases left between them. Germline V gene sequence: CDR1 KGHSY, CDR2 FQNENV. The CDR3 runs 11 residues.

DNA of the CDR3: TGTGCCAGCAGGCGGAAACGAACAGGGTCCAACGAGCAGTACTTC. Translation gives CASRRKRTGSNEQYF. The chain uses TRBV5-5 and TRBJ2-7; possibly TRBD1 for D (6 bases). The germline V gene encodes CDR1 SGHKS and CDR2 YYEKEE (reference sequence). The CDR3 runs 15 residues. V shed 5 bases and J shed 5 bases, with 20 bases lying between them.